This T cell receptor (beta chain) was found in a study of T cell repertoires in cytomegalovirus infection. Across the study: In public TCR beta signatures, there were indications of both CMV infection and matching HLA type.

Of note for this clonotype: What it binds is unknown.

There are 13 residues in the CDR3. Trimming removed 0 bases at V and 5 bases at J, with 8 bases between. CDR1 WSHSY and CDR2 SAAADI come from the germline V gene. General study findings and limits: Clonotype analysis showed dominance of the ex vivo response by HLA-C-restricted CMV-specific TCR beta clonotypes.

One entry per CDR3 protein results from TCRdb running MiXCR on the reads. The sample yields nearly 650,000 distinct CDR3 sequences, 20% to 25% seen once. Sequenced input: CD8+ T cells from PBMCs. This chain connects TRBV10-2 to TRBJ2-7, with D unclear. The sequence was obtained from a human donor in good health (CMV status not recorded). Some clones in this sample may be carry-over from other donors' samples. The CDR3 sequence is CASSESRHHEQYF. The DNA of the CDR3 is TGCGCCAGCAGTGAGTCGAGGCACCACGAGCAGTACTTC.